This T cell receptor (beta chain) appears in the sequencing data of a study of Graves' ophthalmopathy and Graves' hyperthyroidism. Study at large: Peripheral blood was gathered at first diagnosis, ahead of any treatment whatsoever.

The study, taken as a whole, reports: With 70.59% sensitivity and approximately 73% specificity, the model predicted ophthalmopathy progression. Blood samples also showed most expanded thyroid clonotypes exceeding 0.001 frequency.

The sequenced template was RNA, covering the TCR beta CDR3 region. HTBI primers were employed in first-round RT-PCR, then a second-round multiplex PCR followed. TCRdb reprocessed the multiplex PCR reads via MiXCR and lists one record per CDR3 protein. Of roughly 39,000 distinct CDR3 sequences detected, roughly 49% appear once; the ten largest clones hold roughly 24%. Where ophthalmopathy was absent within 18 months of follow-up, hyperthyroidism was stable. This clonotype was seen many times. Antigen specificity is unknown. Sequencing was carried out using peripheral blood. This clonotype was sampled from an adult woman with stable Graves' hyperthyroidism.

The DNA for the CDR3 is TGTGCCAGCAGCCTTCACGGGACAGCTAATGAAAAACTGTTTTTT. This gives the protein CASSLHGTANEKLFF. The chain is built from TRBV3-1 and TRBJ1-4, with 7 bases identical to TRBD1. Unmatched junction bases numbered 5, after V lost 4 bases and J lost 3 bases. CDR1 and CDR2 (germline): LGHDT, YNNKEL (reference sequence). This CDR3 contains 15 residues.